This passage covers 20 T cell receptor beta chains from one sample sequenced in a study of T-cell memory formation after mild COVID-19 (dated by TCRdb to the early 2020s). Libraries were built with 5' RACE. The instrument was an Illumina NovaSeq 6000. The public reads were reanalyzed by TCRdb: fastp trimming at Q25, MiXCR alignment, in-frame beta chains only. Each record represents a unique CDR3 protein, reported with the most common genes and DNA among its rows. Counted in this sample were roughly 200,000 distinct CDR3 sequences; around 21% of them appeared once. Clones ranked in the top ten supply more than 20% of the sample. Sequencing input: PBMCs or a T cell subset sorted from them (not recorded which). The receptors were gathered from an adult woman who had mild COVID-19 (a few samples of this study predate the infection). The sample titles of this study are shuffled in the database, so cell type and time point are left out; the donor was told from shared clones.

V is TRBV7-2 and J is TRBJ1-5; D is uncertain. The length of the CDR3 is 18 residues. The V and J ends lost 1 base and 2 bases respectively, with 18 bases between them. CDR1 is SGHTA and CDR2 is FQGNSA in the germline V gene. CDR3 region: CASSLEDRSGCGNQPQHF. As DNA, the CDR3 is TGTGCCAGCAGCTTAGAGGACCGATCGGGGTGTGGCAATCAGCCCCAGCATTTT.

This clonotype occurred a few times. The chain uses TRBV4-2 and TRBJ2-5; 8 bases align to TRBD2. This CDR3 has 14 amino acids. The V gene end was trimmed by 6 bases and the J gene end by 2 bases; junction bases not matched to a gene: 5. Germline values: CDR1 LGHNA, CDR2 YNFKEQ. Here the CDR3 DNA reads TGTGCCAGCAGAGCCGGGGGGGGACAAGAGACCCAGTACTTC. Translated, it gives CASRAGGGQETQYF.

This clonotype has a single count. This CDR3 is CATSDKGDWGFDEQFF. The CDR3 nucleotides read TGTGCCACCAGTGACAAGGGCGACTGGGGGTTCGATGAGCAGTTCTTC. This rearrangement joins TRBV24-1 to TRBJ2-1; possibly TRBD1 or TRBD2 for D (5 bases each). The V end was cut by 4 bases, the J end by 8 bases, with 20 bases between. Per the germline V gene, CDR1 is KGHDR and CDR2 is SFDVKD. The length of the CDR3 is 16 residues.

This clonotype has more than one count but fewer than ten. The V gene is TRBV29-1, the J gene TRBJ2-5, with 10 positions matching TRBD2. V gave up 5 bases and J gave up 2 bases; unmatched junction bases: 5. Germline values: CDR1 SQVTM, CDR2 ANQGSEA. The CDR3 sequence is 14 residues long. CDR3 loop: CSVRTSGLQETQYF. The CDR3 DNA reads TGCAGCGTTCGGACTAGCGGCCTTCAAGAGACCCAGTACTTC.

The gene calls are TRBV7-6 and TRBJ1-1; TRBD1 is a possible D gene (5 bases). V was shortened by 0 bases and J by 2 bases, with 10 bases between the two germline ends. Germline lookup yields CDR1 SGHVS and CDR2 FNYEAQ. The CDR3 covers 15 residues. The CDR3 region is CASSLARDVNTEAFF. The DNA for the CDR3 is TGTGCCAGCAGCTTAGCCCGGGACGTTAACACTGAAGCTTTCTTT.

The sample holds a few counts of this clonotype. The rearrangement joins TRBV2 to TRBJ2-7; D might be TRBD1 (6 bases). The CDR3 has 14 amino acids. With 11 bases removed from V and 5 bases from J, the gap between germline ends came to 22 bases. Germline values: CDR1 SNHLY, CDR2 FYNNEI. CDR3 residues: CASQGQGQINEQYF. DNA of the CDR3: TGTGCCTCCCAAGGTCAAGGACAGATCAACGAGCAGTACTTC.

This clonotype was seen only a few times. This sequence joins TRBV27 and TRBJ1-5, with 8 bases aligning to TRBD1. CDR1 and CDR2 (germline): MNHEY, SMNVEV (reference sequence). The J segment lost 2 bases and the V segment lost 0 bases, leaving 6 bases of the junction unmatched. This CDR3 has 17 amino acids. The CDR3 loop is CASSLSGQGLGNQPQHF. The CDR3 coding sequence is TGTGCCAGCAGTTTATCCGGACAGGGTTTGGGCAATCAGCCCCAGCATTTT.

This chain joins TRBV5-6 and TRBJ2-1; 7 bases fit TRBD1. The CDR3 spans 12 residues. V lost 4 bases and J lost 7; bases outside the gene matches: 2. From germline, CDR1 is SGHDT and CDR2 YYEEEE. This CDR3 reads CASSRDRNEQFF. The CDR3 DNA follows: TGTGCCAGCAGCCGGGACAGAAATGAGCAGTTCTTC.

This clonotype was seen a few times. The chain couples TRBV6-2 or TRBV6-3 to TRBJ2-6; D is perhaps TRBD2 (6 bases). The CDR3 is 17 amino acids. The germline CDR1 and CDR2 sequences are MNHEY and SVGEGT. Deletions cut 0 bases from V and 3 bases from J, with 12 bases between. The CDR3 bases are TGTGCCAGCAGTTACTCGAGGTCGGGAGATGGGGCCAACGTCCTGACTTTC. Translation: CASSYSRSGDGANVLTF.

Many counts were recorded for this clonotype. The rearrangement uses TRBV12-3 or TRBV12-4 and TRBJ2-5, with 9 bases identical to TRBD2. This CDR3 has 14 residues. Trimming at V came to 4 bases and at J to 3 bases, leaving 3 bases not matched to a gene. CDR3 nucleotides: TGTGCCAGCAGTTCGGGACTAGCTGAAGAGACCCAGTACTTC. Residues: CASSSGLAEETQYF.

This clonotype has more than one count but fewer than ten. V gene TRBV5-1 combines with J gene TRBJ2-7, with D possibly being TRBD2 (6 bases). CDR3 length equals 14 residues. The germline gives CDR1 SGHRS, CDR2 YFSETQ. The V gene lost 4 bases and the J gene lost 7 bases, with 18 bases spanning the gap. The CDR3 sequence: CASSQGEGLGEQYF. The CDR3 bases are TGCGCCAGCAGCCAGGGTGAGGGACTGGGGGAGCAGTACTTC.

The chain has TRBV7-6 and TRBJ2-1; TRBD1 matches 8 bases. V was clipped by 5 bases and J by 10 bases; unmatched bases: 13. Germline V CDR1 and CDR2: SGHVS, FNYEAQ. This CDR3 spans 15 amino acids. CDR3 nucleotides: TGTGCCAGCAGCCCACGACTGGACAGGGCGGGCGAGCAGTTCTTC. It translates to CASSPRLDRAGEQFF.

Only a few counts were recorded for this clonotype. V usage is TRBV6-5 and J usage is TRBJ1-2; maybe TRBD1 (5 bases). Per germline, CDR1 MNHEY and CDR2 SVGAGI. This CDR3 spans 15 amino acids. Between the trimmed V and J ends, which lost 0 bases and 4 bases, there was a span of 12 bases. Here the CDR3 reads CASSYSTALGYGYTF. The CDR3 DNA is TGTGCCAGCAGTTACTCGACAGCCCTGGGCTATGGCTACACCTTC.

This clonotype has only a few counts. The chain joins TRBV5-1 to TRBJ2-7, with D perhaps matching TRBD1 (5 bases). Germline V gene data show CDR1 as SGHRS and CDR2 as YFSETQ. The V end was cut by 0 bases, the J end by 5 bases, with 15 bases between. The CDR3 length is 15 residues. CDR3 DNA: TGCGCCAGCAGCTTGGCAGGCAGGGTAAGGGACGAGCAGTACTTC. This gives the protein CASSLAGRVRDEQYF.

The chain is built from TRBV13 and TRBJ1-2; a possible D gene is TRBD1 (6 bases). Germline V lookup: CDR1 PRHDT, CDR2 FYEKMQ (reference sequence). The CDR3 loop spans 13 amino acids. The V and J ends lost 1 base and 6 bases respectively, with 9 bases between them. CDR3: CASSLAGGNGYTF. Here the CDR3 DNA reads TGTGCCAGCAGCTTAGCTGGGGGCAATGGCTACACCTTC.

In its sample, this clonotype was seen a few times. The CDR3 protein is CASWDKTYEQYF. DNA of the CDR3: TGCGCCAGCTGGGACAAGACCTACGAGCAGTACTTC. The chain is built from TRBV5-1 and TRBJ2-7, with TRBD1 as a possible D gene (6 bases). The CDR3 spans 12 residues. Germline lookup yields CDR1 SGHRS and CDR2 YFSETQ. Trimming pared 7 bases from V and 2 bases from J, leaving 10 bases between. Full variable domain (rest looked up from reference TRBV5-1 and TRBJ2-7): KAGVTQTPRYLIKTRGQQVTLSCSPISGHRSVSWYQQTPGQGLQFLFEYFSETQRNKGNFPGRFSGRQFSNSRSEMNVSTLELGDSALYLCASWDKTYEQYFGPGTRLTVT.

V usage is TRBV3-1 and J usage is TRBJ2-2, with D possibly matching TRBD2 (6 bases). The V end lost 1 base, the J end lost 5 bases, and 14 bases lay between the germline ends. The CDR3 is 16 amino acids. Germline V lookup: CDR1 LGHDT, CDR2 YNNKEL (reference sequence). CDR3 region: CASSQAREWGTGELFF. CDR3 DNA: TGTGCCAGCAGCCAAGCACGGGAGTGGGGGACCGGGGAGCTGTTTTTT.

The V gene is TRBV10-3, the J gene TRBJ1-1; D is unresolved. Per the germline V gene, CDR1 is ENHRY and CDR2 is SYGVKD. The CDR3 has 17 amino acids. V gave up 0 bases and J gave up 0 bases, with 14 bases separating them. CDR3 amino acids: CAISESRELALNTEAFF. The CDR3 bases are TGTGCCATCAGTGAGTCGAGGGAGCTCGCGTTGAACACTGAAGCTTTCTTT.

This clonotype was counted ten times or more. The V call is TRBV7-9, the J call TRBJ1-5; 7 nucleotides agree with TRBD1. Germline assignment: CDR1 SEHNR and CDR2 FQNEAQ (reference sequence). After removal of 8 bases from V and 2 bases from J, the junction contained 3 bases not matched to a gene. The CDR3 is 13 amino acids. The CDR3 sequence: CASGTGGNQPQHF. CDR3 sequence (DNA): TGTGCCAGCGGAACAGGGGGCAATCAGCCCCAGCATTTT.

The V call is TRBV27, the J call TRBJ1-5; D is possibly TRBD1 (6 bases). V lost 5 bases and J lost 2, with 13 bases in between. The CDR3 consists of 15 residues. Germline loops: CDR1 MNHEY, CDR2 SMNVEV (reference sequence). The CDR3 region is CASSPRGSGNQPQHF. The CDR3 region has the DNA TGTGCCAGCAGTCCCAGGGGAAGTGGCAATCAGCCCCAGCATTTT.